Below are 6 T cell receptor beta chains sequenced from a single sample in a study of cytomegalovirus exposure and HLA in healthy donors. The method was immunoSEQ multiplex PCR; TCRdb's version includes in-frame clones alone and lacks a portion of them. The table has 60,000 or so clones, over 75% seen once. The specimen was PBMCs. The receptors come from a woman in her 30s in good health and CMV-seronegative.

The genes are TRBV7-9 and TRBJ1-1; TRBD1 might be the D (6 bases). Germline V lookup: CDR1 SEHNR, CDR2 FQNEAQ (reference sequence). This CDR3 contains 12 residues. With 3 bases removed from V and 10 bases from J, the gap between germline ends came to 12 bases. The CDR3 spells CASSFITGSAFF. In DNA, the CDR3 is TGTGCCAGCAGCTTTATAACAGGGTCAGCTTTCTTT.

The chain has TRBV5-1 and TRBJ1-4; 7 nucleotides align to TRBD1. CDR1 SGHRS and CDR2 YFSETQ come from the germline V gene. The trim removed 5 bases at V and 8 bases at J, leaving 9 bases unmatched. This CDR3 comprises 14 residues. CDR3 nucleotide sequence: TGCGCCAGCAGGCCAACAGGGGCGGGGGAAAAACTGTTTTTT. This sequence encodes CASRPTGAGEKLFF.

CDR3 region: CASSDGYPQGANNEQFF. CDR3 DNA: TGTGCCAGCAGCGACGGCTACCCACAGGGGGCAAACAATGAGCAGTTCTTC. The chain uses TRBV2 and TRBJ2-1; the match to TRBD1 covers 9 bases. The V gene end was trimmed by 6 bases and the J gene end by 5 bases; junction bases not matched to a gene: 14. The CDR3 is made up of 17 amino acids. Germline CDR1 SNHLY, CDR2 FYNNEI. Supplemented by reference TRBV2 and TRBJ2-1, the full variable domain reads EPEVTQTPSHQVTQMGQEVILRCVPISNHLYFYWYRQILGQKVEFLVSFYNNEISEKSEIFDDQFSVERPDGSNFTLKIRSTKLEDSAMYFCASSDGYPQGANNEQFFGPGTRLTVL.

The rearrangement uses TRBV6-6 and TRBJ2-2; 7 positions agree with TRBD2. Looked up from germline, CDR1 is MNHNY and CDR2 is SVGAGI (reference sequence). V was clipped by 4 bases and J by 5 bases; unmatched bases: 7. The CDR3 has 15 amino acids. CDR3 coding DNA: TGTGCCAGCAGTTCTGGCGGGAGCGGTACCGGGGAGCTGTTTTTT. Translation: CASSSGGSGTGELFF.

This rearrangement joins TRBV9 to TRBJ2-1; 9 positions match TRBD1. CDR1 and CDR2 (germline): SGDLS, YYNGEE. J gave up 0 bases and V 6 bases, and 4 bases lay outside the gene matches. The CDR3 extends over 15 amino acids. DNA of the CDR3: TGTGCCAGCACGACGGGACAGGGCTCCTACAATGAGCAGTTCTTC. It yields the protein CASTTGQGSYNEQFF. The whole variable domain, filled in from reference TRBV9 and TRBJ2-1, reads DSGVTQTPKHLITATGQRVTLRCSPRSGDLSVYWYQQSLDQGLQFLIQYYNGEERAKGNILERFSAQQFPDLHSELNLSSLELGDSALYFCASTTGQGSYNEQFFGPGTRLTVL.

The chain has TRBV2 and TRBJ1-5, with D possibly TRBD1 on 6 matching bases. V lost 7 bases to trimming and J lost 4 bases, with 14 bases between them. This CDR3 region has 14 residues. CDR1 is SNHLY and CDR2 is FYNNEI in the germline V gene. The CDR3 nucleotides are TGTGCCAGCACGAACAGGGTGAATAATCAGCCCCAGCATTTT. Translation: CASTNRVNNQPQHF.